In this sample, the clone carrying this T cell receptor beta chain turned up a few times. Its antigen is unidentified. This record comes from a study of breast tumors, draining lymph nodes, adjacent tissues. Study-level results: Tumor TCR diversity was below lymph nodes but above nontumor tissue.

TCRdb re-analysed the multiplex PCR reads in MiXCR, keeping a single row per CDR3 protein. This table holds just under 65,000 distinct CDR3 sequences, around 60% found once. Trimming took 0 bases from V and 2 from J, leaving 2 bases between them. There are 13 residues in the CDR3. Germline V gene sequence: CDR1 KGHDR, CDR2 SFDVKD. The chain employs TRBV24-1 and TRBJ2-3; D gene unclear. The sequencing input was breast tumor tissue. This receptor was obtained from a female donor with breast cancer. Some clones in this sample may be carry-over from other donors' samples. The CDR3 DNA is TGTGCCACCAGTGATTTGTACACAGATACGCAGTATTTT. It codes for CATSDLYTDTQYF.